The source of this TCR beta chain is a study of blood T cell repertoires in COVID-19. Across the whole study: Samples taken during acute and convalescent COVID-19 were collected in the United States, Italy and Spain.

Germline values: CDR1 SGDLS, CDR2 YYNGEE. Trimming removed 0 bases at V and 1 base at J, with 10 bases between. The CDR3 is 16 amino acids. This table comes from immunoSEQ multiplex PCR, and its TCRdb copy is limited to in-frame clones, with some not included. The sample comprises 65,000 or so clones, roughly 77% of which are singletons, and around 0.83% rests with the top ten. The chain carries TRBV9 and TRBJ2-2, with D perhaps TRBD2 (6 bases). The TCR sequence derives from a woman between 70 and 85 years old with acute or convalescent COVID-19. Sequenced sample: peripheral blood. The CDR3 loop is CASSVGAGGNTGELFF. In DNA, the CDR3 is TGTGCCAGCAGCGTAGGTGCCGGGGGGAACACCGGGGAGCTGTTTTTT.